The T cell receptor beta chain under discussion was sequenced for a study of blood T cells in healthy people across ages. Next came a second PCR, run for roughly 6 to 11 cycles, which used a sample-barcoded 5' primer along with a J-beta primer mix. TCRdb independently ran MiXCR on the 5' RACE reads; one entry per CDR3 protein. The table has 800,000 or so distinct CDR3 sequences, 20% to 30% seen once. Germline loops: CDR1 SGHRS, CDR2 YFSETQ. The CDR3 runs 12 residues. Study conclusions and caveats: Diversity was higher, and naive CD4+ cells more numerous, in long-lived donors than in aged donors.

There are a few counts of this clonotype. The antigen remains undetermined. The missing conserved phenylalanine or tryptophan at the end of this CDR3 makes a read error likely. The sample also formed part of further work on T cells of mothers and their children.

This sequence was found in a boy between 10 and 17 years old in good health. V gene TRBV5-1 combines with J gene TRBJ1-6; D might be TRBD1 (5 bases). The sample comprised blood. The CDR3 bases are TGTGCCAGCCGAGAAGGGGACTCACCCCTCCACCTT. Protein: CASREGDSPLHL.